A single TCR beta chain is shown here with its context. The sample is drawn from a study of blood T cell repertoires in COVID-19. V shed 4 bases, J shed 3 bases, and the junction held 6 bases outside the gene matches. This CDR3 has 14 residues. Germline CDR1 and CDR2: SGHRS and YFSETQ. As handled by the study authors: Reference gene primers were amplified, and this amplification served to estimate nucleated cell counts. Some clones are missing from TCRdb's copy, which holds only in-frame ones; the method was immunoSEQ multiplex PCR. V, J and clone size are those of that table, while D and trimming were read from the DNA. This table has about 120,000 clones, 86% appearing once.

The receptor was derived from a man aged 35 to 55 with acute or convalescent COVID-19. The V and J genes are TRBV5-1 and TRBJ1-1; TRBD1 agrees at 7 bases. Sequences were obtained from peripheral blood. CDR3 sequence reads: CASSLDRVDTEAFF. In nucleotides, the CDR3 is TGCGCCAGCAGCCTTGACAGGGTTGACACTGAAGCTTTCTTT.